The present entry profiles one T cell receptor beta chain with its context. The data derive from a study of technical replicates of blood from a few donors. The trim removed 1 base at V and 6 bases at J, leaving 5 bases unmatched. Germline-derived CDR1 and CDR2 are SGDLS and YYNGEE. The CDR3 contains 15 residues. Only in-frame clones appear in the TCRdb table, and some are missing; sequencing was by immunoSEQ multiplex PCR. This sample carries 55,000 to 70,000 clones, roughly nine tenths of them seen once, and the ten largest clones take 4% to 5.5%. Input material: PBMCs. This clonotype was obtained from a human donor in good health. Some clones in this sample may be carry-over from other donors' samples. V and J are TRBV9 and TRBJ2-1, with TRBD2 matching over 9 bases. CDR3 residues: CASSVLAGGGNEQFF. The CDR3 DNA follows: TGTGCCAGCAGCGTACTGGCGGGAGGGGGCAATGAGCAGTTCTTC.